A selection of T cell receptor beta chains follows, all from one sample in a study of blood T cell repertoires in COVID-19. The assay was immunoSEQ multiplex PCR, and TCRdb's table has in-frame clones only and misses some. The sample records about 30,000 clones, more than 80% being singletons. The sample consisted of peripheral blood. The receptors derive from a man at least 80 years old with acute or convalescent COVID-19. CDR3s include the opening cysteine and the closing phenylalanine or tryptophan. Fields, in order: clone size, D gene, V gene, J gene, CDR3 DNA, CDR3 protein. D genes are given only for firm matches. Only part of the rows carry a size: once, few, many, or a class if the clone is expanded.

abundance: NA
d_gene: NA
v_gene: TRBV3-1/TRBV3-2
j_gene: TRBJ2-2
CDR3nt: TGTGCCAGCAGCCAAGTCACACCCGGGGAGCTGTTTTTT
CDR3aa: CASSQVTPGELFF

abundance: NA
d_gene: NA
v_gene: TRBV15
j_gene: TRBJ2-3
CDR3nt: TGTGCCACCAGCACAGACAGAAGCACAGATACGCAGTATTTT
CDR3aa: CATSTDRSTDTQYF

abundance: NA
d_gene: NA
v_gene: TRBV3-1/TRBV3-2
j_gene: TRBJ1-1
CDR3nt: TGTGCCAGCAGCGGTGTGGGGGCTACTGAAGCTTTCTTT
CDR3aa: CASSGVGATEAFF

abundance: NA
d_gene: NA
v_gene: TRBV5-1
j_gene: TRBJ2-3
CDR3nt: TGCGCCAGCAGCTTCCCGACAGGCACAGATACGCAGTATTTT
CDR3aa: CASSFPTGTDTQYF

abundance: NA
d_gene: NA
v_gene: TRBV4-1
j_gene: TRBJ1-5
CDR3nt: TGCGCCAGCAGCCAAGTTGCAGTCCCGAATTGGCCCCAGCATTTT
CDR3aa: CASSQVAVPNWPQHF

abundance: NA
d_gene: TRBD1
v_gene: TRBV19
j_gene: TRBJ1-1
CDR3nt: TGTGCCGCCGGACCCGACAGGGGTTTCATGAACACTGAAGCTTTCTTT
CDR3aa: CAAGPDRGFMNTEAFF

abundance: few
d_gene: NA
v_gene: TRBV7-9
j_gene: TRBJ1-6
CDR3nt: TGTGCCAGCAGCTTGACGGCCAGGTATTCACCCCTCCACTTT
CDR3aa: CASSLTARYSPLHF

abundance: NA
d_gene: NA
v_gene: TRBV19
j_gene: TRBJ2-2
CDR3nt: TGTGCCAGTAGTACACAGGGCAACGGGGAGCTGTTTTTT
CDR3aa: CASSTQGNGELFF

abundance: NA
d_gene: NA
v_gene: TRBV27
j_gene: TRBJ1-2
CDR3nt: TGTGCCAGCAGTTTAACGGGGGGGCCGGGGTATGGCTACACCTTC
CDR3aa: CASSLTGGPGYGYTF

abundance: NA
d_gene: TRBD2
v_gene: TRBV19
j_gene: TRBJ2-2
CDR3nt: TGTGCCAGTAGTAAAAGGAGCGGGGGGGCCGACACCGGGGAGCTGTTTTTT
CDR3aa: CASSKRSGGADTGELFF

abundance: NA
d_gene: NA
v_gene: TRBV11-2
j_gene: TRBJ1-4
CDR3nt: TGTGCCAGCAGCTTACGAAGGCAGGCCCATGCAACTAATGAAAAACTGTTTTTT
CDR3aa: CASSLRRQAHATNEKLFF

abundance: NA
d_gene: NA
v_gene: TRBV6-5
j_gene: TRBJ2-1
CDR3nt: TGTGCCAGCAGGAGAGACAGGAGCTCCTACAATGAGCAGTTCTTC
CDR3aa: CASRRDRSSYNEQFF

abundance: NA
d_gene: NA
v_gene: TRBV19
j_gene: TRBJ2-7
CDR3nt: TGTGCCAGTAGTAGGCCCGGGGGTTTGGAGCAGTACTTC
CDR3aa: CASSRPGGLEQYF

abundance: once
d_gene: NA
v_gene: TRBV28
j_gene: TRBJ1-1
CDR3nt: TGTGCCAGCAGTTTAACCGGGGGTCCGAACACTGAAGCTTTCTTT
CDR3aa: CASSLTGGPNTEAFF

abundance: NA
d_gene: NA
v_gene: TRBV7-2
j_gene: TRBJ1-1
CDR3nt: TGTGCCAGCAGCCTTCGGCAGGCGAACACTGAAGCTTTCTTT
CDR3aa: CASSLRQANTEAFF

abundance: NA
d_gene: NA
v_gene: TRBV6-1
j_gene: TRBJ1-5
CDR3nt: TGTGCCAGCAGTGAAGCAGCATATAGCAATCAGCCCCAGCATTTT
CDR3aa: CASSEAAYSNQPQHF

abundance: once
d_gene: NA
v_gene: TRBV5-1
j_gene: TRBJ1-3
CDR3nt: TGCGCCAGCAGCTTGGCGGGGACTGGAAACACCATATATTTT
CDR3aa: CASSLAGTGNTIYF

abundance: NA
d_gene: TRBD1
v_gene: TRBV10-3
j_gene: TRBJ1-5
CDR3nt: TGTGCCATCAGTGACCCGAGAGGAGGGGGCAGACAGCCCCAGCATTTT
CDR3aa: CAISDPRGGGRQPQHF

abundance: NA
d_gene: TRBD2
v_gene: TRBV11-3
j_gene: TRBJ2-7
CDR3nt: TGTGCCAGCAGCCCTGGGACTAGAGCCTCCTACGAGCAGTACTTC
CDR3aa: CASSPGTRASYEQYF

abundance: NA
d_gene: NA
v_gene: TRBV12-5
j_gene: TRBJ2-2
CDR3nt: TGTGCTAGTGGTTTAGGAGCAGGGAACGCCGGGGAGCTGTTTTTT
CDR3aa: CASGLGAGNAGELFF

abundance: NA
d_gene: TRBD1
v_gene: TRBV18
j_gene: TRBJ2-7
CDR3nt: TGTGCCAGCTCTCCGGGACAGGCCCCTCAGCAGTACTTC
CDR3aa: CASSPGQAPQQYF

abundance: NA
d_gene: TRBD1
v_gene: TRBV28
j_gene: TRBJ1-4
CDR3nt: TGTGCCAGCAGTCTACAGGGGAAGAGTGAAAAACTGTTTTTT
CDR3aa: CASSLQGKSEKLFF

abundance: NA
d_gene: NA
v_gene: TRBV5-1
j_gene: TRBJ2-3
CDR3nt: TGCGCCAGCAGCAGGGACACCACAGATACGCAGTATTTT
CDR3aa: CASSRDTTDTQYF

abundance: NA
d_gene: NA
v_gene: TRBV6-1
j_gene: TRBJ2-7
CDR3nt: TGTGCCAGCAGTGAAAGCCAGGGGTGGCCCATCGAGCAGTACTTC
CDR3aa: CASSESQGWPIEQYF

abundance: few
d_gene: TRBD1
v_gene: TRBV29-1
j_gene: TRBJ2-3
CDR3nt: TGCAGCGTTGATAAGGGGGCCTCAGATACGCAGTATTTT
CDR3aa: CSVDKGASDTQYF

abundance: once
d_gene: NA
v_gene: TRBV11-2
j_gene: TRBJ1-2
CDR3nt: TGTGCCAGCAGCTTAAGGGGAGGGGGTTCCTATGGCTACACCTTC
CDR3aa: CASSLRGGGSYGYTF

abundance: NA
d_gene: TRBD1
v_gene: TRBV19
j_gene: TRBJ2-2
CDR3nt: TGTGCCAGTAGTAAAGACAGGGTCACCGGGGAGCTGTTTTTT
CDR3aa: CASSKDRVTGELFF

abundance: NA
d_gene: NA
v_gene: TRBV12-3/TRBV12-4
j_gene: TRBJ1-1
CDR3nt: TGTGCCAGCAGTTTCCGAGGGCGGGCCGAAGCTTTCTTT
CDR3aa: CASSFRGRAEAFF

abundance: NA
d_gene: NA
v_gene: TRBV3-1/TRBV3-2
j_gene: TRBJ2-3
CDR3nt: TGTGCCAGCAGCCTTCAAGGGTACGGGGGCACAGATACGCAGTATTTT
CDR3aa: CASSLQGYGGTDTQYF

abundance: few
d_gene: NA
v_gene: TRBV7-9
j_gene: TRBJ2-1
CDR3nt: TGTGCCAGCAGCTTAGGGTGGCGGGGAAACTACAATGAGCAGTTCTTC
CDR3aa: CASSLGWRGNYNEQFF

abundance: NA
d_gene: NA
v_gene: TRBV20-1
j_gene: TRBJ2-1
CDR3nt: TGCAGTGCTAGTGTGGCAGTCGCTGAGCAGTTCTTC
CDR3aa: CSASVAVAEQFF